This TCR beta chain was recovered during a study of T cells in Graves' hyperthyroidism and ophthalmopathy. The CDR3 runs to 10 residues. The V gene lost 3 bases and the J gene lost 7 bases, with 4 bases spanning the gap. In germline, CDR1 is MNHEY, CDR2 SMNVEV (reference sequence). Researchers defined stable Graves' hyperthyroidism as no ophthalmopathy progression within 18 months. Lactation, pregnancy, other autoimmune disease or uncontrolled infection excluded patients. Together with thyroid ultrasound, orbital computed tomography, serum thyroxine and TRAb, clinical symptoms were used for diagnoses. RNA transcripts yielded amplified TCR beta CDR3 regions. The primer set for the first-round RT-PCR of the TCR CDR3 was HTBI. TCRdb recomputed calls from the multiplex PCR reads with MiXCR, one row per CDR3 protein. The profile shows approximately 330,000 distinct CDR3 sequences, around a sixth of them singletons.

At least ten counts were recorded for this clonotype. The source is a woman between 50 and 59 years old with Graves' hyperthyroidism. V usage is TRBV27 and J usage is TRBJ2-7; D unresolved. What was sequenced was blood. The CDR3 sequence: CASSLQEQYF. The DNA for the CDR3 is TGTGCCAGCAGTTTGCAAGAGCAGTACTTC.